These 27 T cell receptor beta chains were all obtained from the same sample, sequenced in a study of cytomegalovirus exposure and HLA in healthy donors. PCR was performed using 60 Vbeta and 13 Jbeta primers. TCRdb's copy holds only in-frame clones and misses some; the assay was immunoSEQ multiplex PCR. The table lists roughly 130,000 clones, 80% of them singletons, with 1% in the top ten. The sequenced material came from PBMCs. The receptor set was obtained from a man in his forties or fifties in good health and CMV-seronegative.

This chain connects TRBV6-5 to TRBJ2-7; no definite D call. V was cut by 2 bases and J by 3 bases, with 11 bases left in between. CDR3 length: 14 residues. Germline lookup yields CDR1 MNHEY and CDR2 SVGAGI. The chain's CDR3 is CASSYRSTHYEQYF. The CDR3 DNA is TGTGCCAGCAGTTACCGGTCGACACACTACGAGCAGTACTTC.

This clone was recorded only once. This chain joins TRBV13 and TRBJ2-3; 9 positions match TRBD2. Germline CDR1 reads PRHDT; CDR2 reads FYEKMQ (reference sequence). The CDR3 spans 14 residues. V lost 4 bases to trimming and J lost 4 bases; unmatched junction nucleotides: 3. Written as DNA, the CDR3 is TGTGCCAGCAGCTGGGGCGGGGGGGCAGATACGCAGTATTTT. The encoded protein is CASSWGGGADTQYF.

The V and J genes are TRBV30 and TRBJ2-3, with 8 bases lining up with TRBD1. V lost 8 bases and J lost 1; bases outside the gene matches: 8. Germline-derived CDR1 and CDR2 are GTSNPN and SVGIG (reference sequence). This CDR3 region has 14 residues. In DNA, the CDR3 is TGTGCCACCCGGACAGGGATGGGCACAGATACGCAGTATTTT. Residues: CATRTGMGTDTQYF.

This chain connects TRBV5-4 to TRBJ2-5; 9 bases agree with TRBD2. Germline loops: CDR1 SGHNT, CDR2 YYREEE (reference sequence). The CDR3 is 15 residues long. V was clipped by 3 bases and J by 4 bases; unmatched bases: 7. The CDR3 nucleotides read TGTGCCAGCAGCTCGGATGGCGGGGGGGGAGAGACCCAGTACTTC. Protein: CASSSDGGGGETQYF. Full variable domain (rest looked up from reference TRBV5-4 and TRBJ2-5): ETGVTQSPTHLIKTRGQQVTLRCSSQSGHNTVSWYQQALGQGPQFIFQYYREEENGRGNFPPRFSGLQFPNYSSELNVNALELDDSALYLCASSSDGGGGETQYFGPGTRLLVL.

Comment on this clone: Other nucleotide sequences in the sample specify the same CDR3. This chain connects TRBV2 to TRBJ1-2; D gene uncertain. Germline V CDR1 and CDR2: SNHLY, FYNNEI. This CDR3 has 13 residues. V lost 3 bases to trimming and J lost 0 bases, with 5 bases between them. DNA of the CDR3: TGTGCCAGCAGTGATCGAGCTAACTATGGCTACACCTTC. Encoded protein: CASSDRANYGYTF.

The J gene is TRBJ2-1, the V gene TRBV28; maybe TRBD1 (5 bases). The germline V gene has CDR1 MDHEN and CDR2 SYDVKM. CDR3 length: 17 amino acids. The V end was cut by 6 bases, the J end by 0 bases, with 18 bases between. The CDR3 loop is CASSTPGFDGSYNEQFF. CDR3 DNA sequence: TGTGCCAGCAGCACGCCAGGGTTCGACGGCTCCTACAATGAGCAGTTCTTC.

The V call is TRBV28, the J call TRBJ1-2, with 7 bases fitting TRBD1. The CDR3 consists of 16 residues. J lost 0 bases, V lost 5 bases, and 9 bases had no gene match. Germline V gene lookup returns CDR1 MDHEN and CDR2 SYDVKM. The CDR3 is CASSPGDSTANYGYTF. For the CDR3, the DNA is TGTGCCAGCAGTCCCGGGGACAGCACCGCTAACTATGGCTACACCTTC.

J is TRBJ2-7 and V is TRBV6-6; D perhaps matches TRBD1 (6 bases). V was clipped by 8 bases and J by 2 bases, with 16 bases between them. Germline lookup yields CDR1 MNHNY and CDR2 SVGAGI (reference sequence). CDR3 length: 14 amino acids. CDR3 sequence: CASSPGEAAYEQYF. CDR3 bases: TGTGCCAGCTCCCCAGGGGAAGCAGCCTACGAGCAGTACTTC.

The rearrangement uses TRBV4-1 and TRBJ1-1, with 7 bases that match TRBD1. CDR1 MGHRA and CDR2 YSYEKL come from the germline V gene. Trimming at V came to 1 base and at J to 4 bases, leaving 12 bases not matched to a gene. The CDR3 has 17 amino acids. This CDR3 is CASSQGTPGGRGTEAFF. The CDR3 DNA reads TGCGCCAGCAGCCAAGGAACCCCAGGGGGAAGGGGCACTGAAGCTTTCTTT.

This clone was found once. CDR3 in amino acids: CASSLQGSFGNTIYF. CDR3 nucleotide sequence: TGTGCCAGCAGCCTACAGGGAAGCTTTGGAAACACCATATATTTT. The chain recombines TRBV6-6 with TRBJ1-3; D might be TRBD1 (6 bases). The CDR3 extends over 15 amino acids. The germline CDR1 and CDR2 sequences are MNHNY and SVGAGI (reference sequence). Trimming cost V 6 bases and J 3 bases, with 15 bases left between them.

DNA of the CDR3: TGTGCCAGCAGCAAAGGGGGACTAGCGGGAGAGGGGAGGGTGAAAAATGAGCAGTTCTTC. Protein sequence: CASSKGGLAGEGRVKNEQFF. This chain joins TRBV21-1 and TRBJ2-1; the D call TRBD2 from the table was never checked on the DNA. TRBV21-1 is termed a pseudogene. The CDR3 runs 20 residues.

This sequence joins TRBV7-2 and TRBJ2-5, with a tentative D call TRBD2 (5 bases). The V end lost 1 base, the J end lost 2 bases, and 11 bases lay between the germline ends. The CDR3 has 15 residues. Looked up from germline, CDR1 is SGHTA and CDR2 is FQGNSA. The CDR3 region has the DNA TGTGCCAGCAGCTTAGGAGGGTGGGGTCAAGAGACCCAGTACTTC. It is translated as CASSLGGWGQETQYF.

CDR3: CASSQTGYNEQFF. CDR3 sequence (DNA): TGTGCCAGCAGTCAAACAGGGTACAATGAGCAGTTCTTC. V usage is TRBV6-4 and J usage is TRBJ2-1; TRBD1 might be the D (6 bases). In germline, CDR1 is MRHNA, CDR2 SNTAGT. Trimming stripped 5 bases from V and 4 bases from J, with 9 bases between. The CDR3 is made up of 13 amino acids.

The chain employs TRBV7-9 and TRBJ1-4; 8 nucleotides agree with TRBD1. CDR3 length equals 14 residues. In germline, CDR1 is SEHNR, CDR2 FQNEAQ (reference sequence). The junction had 5 bases not matched to a gene; V was cut back by 6 bases and J by 5 bases. The CDR3 DNA reads TGTGCCAGCAGTGGACAGGGAGGCAATGAAAAACTGTTTTTT. Its translation: CASSGQGGNEKLFF.

This clone turned up a few times. The chain combines TRBV9 with TRBJ2-1; D possibly corresponds to TRBD1 (6 bases). The CDR3 length is 14 residues. V was clipped by 1 base and J by 1 base, with 6 bases between them. Germline CDR1 is SGDLS and CDR2 is YYNGEE. The CDR3 region has the DNA TGTGCCAGCAGCGTAACAGGGTCCTACAATGAGCAGTTCTTC. This gives the protein CASSVTGSYNEQFF.

This clone was counted only a few times. This chain uses TRBV19 with TRBJ2-1, with TRBD1 as a possible D gene (5 bases). Germline V gene lookup returns CDR1 LNHDA and CDR2 SQIVND (reference sequence). The CDR3 consists of 15 residues. Trimming removed 3 bases from V and 0 bases from J, with 9 bases in between. The CDR3 DNA follows: TGTGCCAGTAGTATCGGAGACAGCTCCTACAATGAGCAGTTCTTC. Amino acid sequence: CASSIGDSSYNEQFF.

J is TRBJ1-1 and V is TRBV5-1; D is ambiguous. V dropped 4 bases and J dropped 0 bases, with 13 bases sitting between them. The CDR3 is 15 residues long. The germline gives CDR1 SGHRS, CDR2 YFSETQ. Written as DNA, the CDR3 is TGCGCCAGCAGCCGCGATGAAGCCATGAACACTGAAGCTTTCTTT. This codes for CASSRDEAMNTEAFF.

This rearrangement joins TRBV30 to TRBJ2-6, with D maybe TRBD1 (6 bases). V lost 2 bases and J lost 0, with 17 bases in between. The CDR3 extends over 18 amino acids. The germline V gene has CDR1 GTSNPN and CDR2 SVGIG (reference sequence). The CDR3 protein is CAWSRTVRVISGANVLTF. The CDR3 bases are TGTGCCTGGAGTCGGACAGTGAGGGTTATCTCTGGGGCCAACGTCCTGACTTTC.

The V gene is TRBV30, the J gene TRBJ1-4; D perhaps matches TRBD1 (5 bases). This CDR3 has 13 amino acids. V was clipped by 1 base and J by 7 bases, with 10 bases between them. CDR1 is GTSNPN, CDR2 SVGIG, per germline (reference sequence). The CDR3 sequence: CAWSGAGLEKLFF. In DNA, the CDR3 is TGTGCCTGGAGTGGGGCAGGGCTTGAAAAACTGTTTTTT.

This chain joins TRBV10-3 and TRBJ2-3; tentatively, D is TRBD2 (5 bases). The CDR3 is 15 residues long. Germline V gene data show CDR1 as ENHRY and CDR2 as SYGVKD. V gave up 7 bases and J gave up 6 bases, with 20 bases separating them. CDR3 region: CAIKASDSPADTQYF. The CDR3 DNA reads as TGTGCCATCAAGGCGTCGGACTCCCCGGCGGATACGCAGTATTTT.

The chain links TRBV7-9 to TRBJ1-4, with TRBD1 identical over 9 bases. With V trimmed by 5 bases and J by 8 bases, 6 bases remained unmatched. Germline V gives CDR1 SEHNR, CDR2 FQNEAQ (reference sequence). The CDR3 consists of 14 residues. The CDR3 spells CASSVGQGKEKLFF. For the CDR3, the DNA is TGTGCCAGCAGCGTGGGACAGGGTAAAGAAAAACTGTTTTTT.

This clone was seen only once. This sequence joins TRBV4-1 and TRBJ2-7; TRBD2 agrees at 11 bases. The length of the CDR3 is 14 residues. Per the germline V gene, CDR1 is MGHRA and CDR2 is YSYEKL. V lost 3 bases, J lost 4 bases, and 2 bases stayed unmatched. CDR3 in DNA: TGCGCCAGCAGCCACACTAGCGGGAGTTACGAGCAGTACTTC. It encodes CASSHTSGSYEQYF.

The gene calls are TRBV5-1 and TRBJ2-7; D is possibly TRBD2 (5 bases). From germline, CDR1 is SGHRS and CDR2 YFSETQ. Trimming shortened V by 0 bases and J by 0 bases, and 7 bases separated the two germline ends. The CDR3 has 14 residues. CDR3 in amino acids: CASSLDGDSYEQYF. CDR3 nucleotide sequence: TGCGCCAGCAGCTTGGACGGGGACTCCTACGAGCAGTACTTC.

V and J are TRBV28 and TRBJ2-2; TRBD2 agrees at 9 bases. There are 16 residues in the CDR3. Trimming took 5 bases from V and 8 from J; bases not matched to a gene: 12. Looked up from germline, CDR1 is MDHEN and CDR2 is SYDVKM. The DNA for the CDR3 is TGTGCCAGCAGTATGCCCATAGCGGGAGAGAAGGGGGAGCTGTTTTTT. Protein sequence: CASSMPIAGEKGELFF. Supplemented by reference TRBV28 and TRBJ2-2, the full variable domain reads DVKVTQSSRYLVKRTGEKVFLECVQDMDHENMFWYRQDPGLGLRLIYFSYDVKMKEKGDIPEGYSVSREKKERFSLILESASTNQTSMYLCASSMPIAGEKGELFFGEGSRLTVL.

The chain uses TRBV28 and TRBJ2-3; 7 positions match TRBD2. The length of the CDR3 is 14 residues. Trimming at V came to 3 bases and at J to 2 bases, leaving 2 bases not matched to a gene. The germline V gene encodes CDR1 MDHEN and CDR2 SYDVKM. The CDR3: CASSLGLHTDTQYF. The CDR3 DNA is TGTGCCAGCAGTTTGGGACTACACACAGATACGCAGTATTTT. Looking up the rest from reference TRBV28 and TRBJ2-3 gives the full variable domain: DVKVTQSSRYLVKRTGEKVFLECVQDMDHENMFWYRQDPGLGLRLIYFSYDVKMKEKGDIPEGYSVSREKKERFSLILESASTNQTSMYLCASSLGLHTDTQYFGPGTRLTVL.

The gene calls are TRBV5-1 and TRBJ2-1; D is perhaps TRBD2 (5 bases). Germline lookup yields CDR1 SGHRS and CDR2 YFSETQ. This CDR3 spans 17 amino acids. Trimming pared 0 bases from V and 0 bases from J, leaving 13 bases between. CDR3 region: CASSLAGLGSSYNEQFF. As DNA, the CDR3 is TGCGCCAGCAGCTTGGCCGGCTTGGGGAGCTCCTACAATGAGCAGTTCTTC.

V gene TRBV19 combines with J gene TRBJ1-1; D is perhaps TRBD1 (5 bases). V lost 6 bases and J lost 1, with 9 bases in between. The CDR3 loop spans 13 amino acids. The germline V gene encodes CDR1 LNHDA and CDR2 SQIVND (reference sequence). CDR3 bases: TGTGCCAGTAGCCCGGACAAGAACACTGAAGCTTTCTTT. This codes for CASSPDKNTEAFF.